The subject of this entry is one T cell receptor (beta chain). Germline CDR1 is MNHEY and CDR2 is SVGEGT. Trimming at V came to 8 bases and at J to 5 bases, leaving 11 bases not matched to a gene. The CDR3 loop spans 14 amino acids. Hyperthyroidism was newly diagnosed in patients aged 18 to 65 (duration under 2 months). Not enrolled were patients with uncontrolled infection, other autoimmune disease, pregnancy or lactation. This sample is part of a study of T cells in Graves' hyperthyroidism and ophthalmopathy. The overall study: Peripheral blood specimens were obtained at initial diagnosis, prior to any treatment.

What was amplified from RNA transcripts were TCR beta CDR3 regions. First-round RT-PCR with HTBI primers amplified the TCR CDR3 region. Via MiXCR, TCRdb re-called the multiplex PCR reads, giving one row per CDR3 protein. The table has around 690,000 distinct CDR3 sequences, around 16% seen once. The clonotype was recovered from a man in his forties or fifties with Graves' hyperthyroidism. The rearrangement links TRBV6-2 or TRBV6-3 to TRBJ2-7, with 8 bases that match TRBD2. Sequenced sample: blood. The CDR3 region is CASALSGSTNEQYF. In DNA form, the CDR3 reads TGTGCCAGCGCACTGAGCGGGAGTACGAACGAGCAGTACTTC.